This T cell receptor beta chain appears in the sequencing data of a study of cytomegalovirus exposure and HLA in healthy donors. PCR was performed using 60 Vbeta and 13 Jbeta primers. The protocol was immunoSEQ multiplex PCR, while the TCRdb copy is restricted to in-frame clones and leaves out a portion. This table holds 150,000 to 200,000 clones, around 76% found once. This sequence originates from a man in his forties or fifties in good health and CMV-seropositive. Sequencing was performed on PBMCs.

The DNA for the CDR3 is TGCGCCAGCAGGACAGGGACCCTTAGCACAGATACGCAGTATTTT. This encodes CASRTGTLSTDTQYF. The chain couples TRBV5-1 to TRBJ2-3; 7 nucleotides line up with TRBD1. CDR1 and CDR2 (germline): SGHRS, YFSETQ. The CDR3 is 15 amino acids. The V gene end was trimmed by 5 bases and the J gene end by 0 bases; junction bases not matched to a gene: 6.